These T cell receptor beta chains were read from a single sample in a study of blood T cells in healthy people across ages. Each CDR3 protein is one row after TCRdb ran MiXCR on the 5' RACE reads. The sample shows 850,000 to 1,000,000 distinct CDR3 sequences, about 51% of them seen only once. What was sequenced was blood. The origin of the receptors is a woman in her sixties in good health. The CDR3 runs from the conserved cysteine through the conserved F or W. D genes are given only for firm matches. Expanded clones get a size class; other rows say once, few or many, or leave the size out.

d_call clone_size j_call v_call cdr3_aa cdr3_nt
. . TRBJ2-7 TRBV5-1 CASRGVTYEQYF TGCGCCAGCAGAGGAGTGACCTACGAGCAGTACTTC
. few TRBJ2-7 TRBV5-1 CASSRWRGEQYF TGCGCCAGCAGCCGGTGGAGGGGAGAGCAGTACTTC
. . TRBJ2-5 TRBV7-2 CASTKAGQGVETQYF TGTGCCAGCACTAAAGCAGGGCAGGGCGTCGAGACCCAGTACTTC
. . TRBJ2-7 TRBV7-2 CASSLATGASYEQYF TGTGCCAGCAGCTTAGCTACCGGCGCTTCCTACGAGCAGTACTTC
. . TRBJ2-7 TRBV7-9 CASSLVTGIDEQYF TGTGCCAGCAGCTTGGTAACAGGGATAGACGAGCAGTACTTC
TRBD2 . TRBJ2-3 TRBV4-2 CASSQLLTSERSTDTQYF TGTGCCAGCAGCCAACTACTTACTAGCGAACGTAGCACAGATACGCAGTATTTT
. many TRBJ2-3 TRBV29-1 CSANGRIDTDTQYF TGCAGCGCCAATGGGCGCATCGACACAGATACGCAGTATTTT
TRBD1 . TRBJ2-4 TRBV16 CASSQSDRGSVKNIQYF TGTGCCAGCAGCCAATCCGACAGGGGGTCTGTCAAAAACATTCAGTACTTC
TRBD1 few TRBJ1-4 TRBV27 CASSLTGGVEKLFF TGTGCCAGCAGTTTAACAGGGGGGGTTGAAAAACTGTTTTTT
. once TRBJ2-2 TRBV6-2/TRBV6-3 CASSRPPGRRGGELFF TGTGCCAGCAGTCGCCCCCCAGGGCGTCGAGGCGGGGAGCTGTTTTTT
TRBD2 few TRBJ2-7 TRBV29-1 CSALAGGTYEQYF TGCAGCGCACTAGCGGGAGGGACCTACGAGCAGTACTTC
TRBD1 . TRBJ1-1 TRBV12-3/TRBV12-4 CASIPGGRGTEAFF TGTGCCAGCATCCCTGGGGGCAGGGGGACTGAAGCTTTCTTT
TRBD2 . TRBJ2-5 TRBV14 CASAFGGRAEETQYF TGTGCCAGCGCCTTCGGCGGGAGGGCCGAAGAGACCCAGTACTTC
. . TRBJ2-4 TRBV15 CATSRDQGTGELAKTIQYF TGTGCCACCAGCAGAGACCAAGGAACAGGGGAACTAGCCAAAACCATTCAGTACTTC
. . TRBJ1-2 TRBV14 CASSQVRDGSGYTF TGTGCCAGCAGCCAAGTCAGGGACGGGTCTGGCTACACCTTC
TRBD2 . TRBJ2-7 TRBV2 CASRSSGRIVGEQYF TGTGCCAGCAGATCTAGCGGGAGAATCGTCGGGGAGCAGTACTTC
. . TRBJ1-2 TRBV20-1 CILKYRGLRDGYTF TGCATTCTGAAGTATCGGGGGCTAAGGGATGGCTACACCTTC
TRBD2 few TRBJ2-1 TRBV6-5 CASSYLPSGRIPNEQFF TGTGCCAGCAGTTACTTGCCTAGCGGGAGGATACCCAATGAGCAGTTCTTC
TRBD2 . TRBJ2-5 TRBV7-2 CASSLVASGSRETQYF TGTGCCAGCAGCTTAGTGGCTAGCGGGAGTCGGGAGACCCAGTACTTC
TRBD2 few TRBJ2-7 TRBV27 CASTPIGGSYEQYF TGTGCCAGCACCCCAATCGGCGGGAGTTACGAGCAGTACTTC
TRBD1 . TRBJ1-1 TRBV18 CASSPPGQVAFF TGTGCCAGCTCACCACCGGGACAGGTTGCTTTCTTT
TRBD2 few TRBJ2-5 TRBV7-3 CASSSGRRPGRQETQYF TGTGCCAGCAGCTCCGGGAGGAGGCCAGGCCGCCAAGAGACCCAGTACTTC
. few TRBJ1-2 TRBV5-1 CASSRHEDKSLSGGYTF TGCGCCAGCAGCCGACATGAGGACAAGTCTCTTTCTGGTGGCTACACCTTC
. few TRBJ2-3 TRBV27 CASSLNRITDTQYF TGTGCCAGCAGTTTAAACAGGATCACAGATACGCAGTATTTT
. . TRBJ2-1 TRBV6-2/TRBV6-3 CASSWEGAGGKNEQFF TGTGCCAGCAGTTGGGAGGGGGCGGGAGGTAAAAATGAGCAGTTCTTC
. once TRBJ1-2 TRBV5-1 CASSWEILYGYTF TGCGCCAGCAGCTGGGAAATCCTCTATGGCTACACCTTC
. few TRBJ2-7 TRBV14 CASSRWTAQADEQYF TGTGCCAGCAGTCGATGGACAGCCCAGGCAGACGAGCAGTACTTC
. . TRBJ2-5 TRBV15 CATSRPGADQETQYF TGTGCCACCAGCAGACCCGGGGCAGACCAAGAGACCCAGTACTTC
. many TRBJ1-6 TRBV4-1 CASSQDKNSPLHF TGCGCCAGCAGCCAAGACAAGAATTCACCCCTCCACTTT
TRBD2 . TRBJ2-5 TRBV7-9 CASSLGGRGSMKTQYF TGTGCCAGCAGCTTAGGTGGGCGCGGGAGTATGAAGACCCAGTACTTC
TRBD2 . TRBJ2-1 TRBV29-1 CSVGIAGVAYNEQFF TGCAGCGTTGGGATAGCGGGAGTAGCCTACAATGAGCAGTTCTTC
. . TRBJ2-5 TRBV3-1 CASSQDPGPTRGTQYF TGTGCCAGCAGCCAAGACCCGGGACCCACTCGGGGGACCCAGTACTTC
TRBD1 once TRBJ2-7 TRBV7-2 CVSSVDRASYEQYF TGTGTCAGCAGCGTGGACAGGGCCTCCTACGAGCAGTACTTC
TRBD2 . TRBJ2-3 TRBV2 CAPLQGGRDTDTQYF TGTGCCCCACTACAGGGCGGGAGGGACACAGATACGCAGTATTTT
. few TRBJ2-3 TRBV19 CASTRGTAGDTQYF TGTGCCAGTACGAGGGGTACGGCAGGAGATACGCAGTATTTT
TRBD2 few TRBJ2-7 TRBV2 CASHSGNDYEQYF TGTGCCAGCCATAGCGGGAACGACTACGAGCAGTACTTT
TRBD1 . TRBJ1-2 TRBV7-9 CASSVDRGLRGYTF TGTGCCAGCAGCGTGGACAGGGGGCTGAGGGGCTACACCTTC
TRBD1 few TRBJ1-4 TRBV4-2 CASSQAGTGGFSSEKLFF TGTGCCAGCAGCCAGGCCGGGACAGGGGGCTTCTCGAGTGAAAAACTGTTTTTT
TRBD2 . TRBJ2-1 TRBV5-5 CASSSGLAENEQFF TGTGCCAGCAGCTCGGGACTAGCGGAGAATGAGCAGTTCTTC
. . TRBJ1-4 TRBV6-6 CASSYSTEKLFF TGTGCCAGCAGTTACTCGACCGAAAAACTGTTTTTT
. . TRBJ2-5 TRBV2 CASKQGTGWETQYF TGTGCCAGCAAGCAGGGGACGGGCTGGGAGACCCAGTACTTC
. few TRBJ2-1 TRBV20-1 CSAVLGVYNEQFF TGCAGTGCTGTGCTAGGGGTTTACAATGAGCAGTTCTTC
. . TRBJ2-1 TRBV27 CASSYSVFIEQFF TGTGCCAGCAGTTATAGTGTGTTCATTGAGCAGTTCTTC
TRBD1 . TRBJ2-7 TRBV24-1 CATSEGQGAFEQYF TGTGCCACCAGTGAGGGACAGGGGGCCTTCGAGCAGTACTTC
. . TRBJ1-6 TRBV15 CATSRGTTENSPLHF TGTGCCACCAGCAGAGGGACGACTGAGAATTCACCCCTCCACTTT
TRBD2 . TRBJ2-5 TRBV20-1 CSAHRLAGATKETQYF TGCAGTGCTCACCGGCTAGCGGGAGCAACCAAAGAGACCCAGTACTTC
. . TRBJ2-6 TRBV28 CASVGGASGANVLTF TGTGCCAGCGTGGGTGGGGCATCGGGGGCCAACGTCCTGACTTTC
. . TRBJ2-1 TRBV13 CASSSVQQRESEQFF TGTGCCAGCAGCTCAGTCCAGCAGAGGGAGAGTGAGCAGTTCTTC
. . TRBJ2-1 TRBV20-1 CSANHDNEQFF TGCAGTGCTAATCACGACAATGAGCAGTTCTTC
TRBD2 . TRBJ2-1 TRBV20-1 CSARRLAGGNEQFF TGCAGTGCTAGGCGACTAGCGGGGGGGAATGAGCAGTTCTTC
TRBD1 . TRBJ1-1 TRBV20-1 CSARDSPGTEAFF TGCAGTGCGAGGGACAGCCCGGGGACTGAAGCTTTCTTT
TRBD2 few TRBJ2-4 TRBV7-9 CASSSVGLAVAKNIQYF TGTGCCAGCAGCTCCGTGGGACTAGCGGTAGCCAAAAACATTCAGTACTTC
TRBD2 . TRBJ2-7 TRBV20-1 CSAAGGGSYEQYF TGCAGCGCCGCCGGGGGGGGCTCCTACGAGCAGTACTTC
TRBD2 few TRBJ2-5 TRBV15 CATGLAFQETQYF TGTGCCACCGGACTAGCGTTCCAAGAGACCCAGTACTTC
. . TRBJ1-4 TRBV20-1 CSAREGLSGEKLFF TGCAGTGCTAGGGAGGGATTAAGTGGTGAAAAACTGTTTTTT
. . TRBJ1-6 TRBV4-3 CASSQARDSPLHF TGCGCCAGCAGCCAAGCCAGGGATTCACCCCTCCACTTT
TRBD2 . TRBJ2-5 TRBV29-1 CSAPGRGSLINEQYF TGCAGCGCTCCGGGGCGCGGGAGTTTAATCAATGAGCAGTACTTC